Presented here are 19 T cell receptor beta chains from one specimen sequenced in a study of blood T cell repertoires in COVID-19. The data were produced by immunoSEQ multiplex PCR, yet TCRdb's version contains in-frame clones alone and is incomplete. The sample yields 240,000 or so clones, roughly 80% seen once. The sequenced sample was peripheral blood. All receptors come from a woman aged 80 or over with COVID-19, enrolled during active disease.

This chain joins TRBV28 and TRBJ2-1; 7 nucleotides align to TRBD2. The V segment lost 5 bases and the J segment 1 base; nucleotides outside the gene matches: 17. From germline, CDR1 is MDHEN and CDR2 SYDVKM. CDR3 size: 19 residues. The DNA of the CDR3 is TGTGCCAGCAGTCCGCCCGAGGGGCGGGAGACGAAATCCTACAATGAGCAGTTCTTC. Its protein product is CASSPPEGRETKSYNEQFF.

V and J are TRBV6-6 and TRBJ1-1; the D gene is possibly TRBD1 (5 bases). Germline CDR1 and CDR2: MNHNY and SVGAGI (reference sequence). This CDR3 contains 13 residues. With 7 bases removed from V and 0 bases from J, the gap between germline ends came to 9 bases. The CDR3 nucleotides are TGTGCCAGCACCAAGGGGATGAACACTGAAGCTTTCTTT. The encoded protein is CASTKGMNTEAFF.

The V gene is TRBV4-2, the J gene TRBJ2-1; possible D gene TRBD2, 5 bases. Trimming stripped 4 bases from V and 0 bases from J, with 10 bases between. The CDR3 is 15 residues long. Germline CDR1 is LGHNA and CDR2 is YNFKEQ. This CDR3 is CASSRSGGSYNEQFF. The CDR3 DNA follows: TGTGCCAGCAGCCGATCTGGAGGCTCCTACAATGAGCAGTTCTTC.

The chain uses TRBV28 and TRBJ2-7; perhaps TRBD2 as D (5 bases). Germline V CDR1 and CDR2: MDHEN, SYDVKM. Between the trimmed V and J ends, which lost 7 bases and 5 bases, there was a span of 12 bases. This CDR3 is built from 12 residues. The CDR3 coding sequence is TGTGCCAGCAACTCGGAGGCTCACGAGCAGTACTTC. It specifies CASNSEAHEQYF.

This chain connects TRBV2 to TRBJ2-1; weak D call: TRBD2 (6 bases). The CDR3 is 11 residues long. Trimming cost V 5 bases and J 10 bases, with 9 bases left between them. CDR1 SNHLY and CDR2 FYNNEI come from the germline V gene. CDR3 region: CASSLAFEQFF. The CDR3 nucleotides are TGTGCCAGCAGTCTAGCGTTCGAGCAGTTCTTC.

This CDR3 is CASSVGQGKGTEAFF. CDR3 DNA: TGTGCCAGCAGCGTAGGGCAGGGGAAGGGCACTGAAGCTTTCTTT. The chain combines TRBV9 with TRBJ1-1; possibly TRBD1 for D (6 bases). The CDR3 sequence is 15 residues long. Looked up from germline, CDR1 is SGDLS and CDR2 is YYNGEE. V was pared by 0 bases and J by 4 bases, with 13 bases between.

The gene calls are TRBV28 and TRBJ1-5; no definite D call. V shed 5 bases and J shed 6 bases, with 14 bases lying between them. Germline V gene data show CDR1 as MDHEN and CDR2 as SYDVKM. The CDR3 length is 14 residues. The chain's CDR3 is CASSSVEGRQPQHF. The CDR3 DNA follows: TGTGCCAGCAGTAGTGTCGAGGGCCGTCAGCCCCAGCATTTT. Full variable domain (outside the CDR3, taken from reference TRBV28 and TRBJ1-5): DVKVTQSSRYLVKRTGEKVFLECVQDMDHENMFWYRQDPGLGLRLIYFSYDVKMKEKGDIPEGYSVSREKKERFSLILESASTNQTSMYLCASSSVEGRQPQHFGDGTRLSIL.

This clone has only a few counts. The V call is TRBV30, the J call TRBJ1-5, with a possible D match to TRBD1 (6 bases). The CDR3 totals 12 residues. Germline assignment: CDR1 GTSNPN and CDR2 SVGIG (reference sequence). Trimming took 3 bases from V and 9 from J, leaving 12 bases between them. The CDR3 is CAWRGDTPPQHF. The CDR3 DNA follows: TGTGCCTGGAGGGGGGACACCCCGCCCCAGCATTTT. Combining the CDR3 with reference TRBV30 and TRBJ1-5 gives the whole variable domain SQTIHQWPATLVQPVGSPLSLECTVEGTSNPNLYWYRQAAGRGLQLLFYSVGIGQISSEVPQNLSASRPQDRQFILSSKKLLLSDSGFYLCAWRGDTPPQHFGDGTRLSIL.

The genes are TRBV27 and TRBJ1-1; D is unclear. CDR1 MNHEY and CDR2 SMNVEV come from the germline V gene (reference sequence). The ends were cut back, 1 base at V and 0 bases at J, with 12 bases in the middle. The CDR3 loop spans 16 amino acids. This CDR3 is CASSLYSRGMNTEAFF. As DNA, the CDR3 is TGTGCCAGCAGTTTATACTCGCGCGGAATGAACACTGAAGCTTTCTTT.

The J gene is TRBJ1-5, the V gene TRBV3-1 (or the pseudogene TRBV3-2), with D possibly TRBD1 on 6 matching bases. Germline loops: CDR1 LGHDT, CDR2 YNNKEL (reference sequence). The CDR3 extends over 15 amino acids. V was shortened by 4 bases and J by 4 bases, with 14 bases between the two germline ends. The CDR3, as DNA: TGTGCCAGCAGCCCTGATCAGGGGCGGAATCAGCCCCAGCATTTT. Translated: CASSPDQGRNQPQHF.

The gene calls are TRBV2 and TRBJ2-1; the D gene is possibly TRBD1 (6 bases). Germline loops: CDR1 SNHLY, CDR2 FYNNEI. The CDR3 consists of 13 residues. With 6 bases removed from V and 4 bases from J, the gap between germline ends came to 10 bases. CDR3 protein: CASSLQGYNEQFF. CDR3 coding DNA: TGTGCCAGCAGCCTACAGGGTTACAATGAGCAGTTCTTC.

V and J are TRBV4-2 and TRBJ1-2; D gene unclear. Deletions cut 1 base from V and 7 bases from J, with 16 bases between. CDR1 LGHNA and CDR2 YNFKEQ come from the germline V gene. The CDR3 runs to 15 residues. CDR3 nucleotides: TGTGCCAGCAGCCAAGTATTCGGTCAGGACTCTGGCTACACCTTC. Its protein product is CASSQVFGQDSGYTF.

This clone occurred once. The V and J genes are TRBV19 and TRBJ1-5, with 10 nucleotides matching TRBD1. Germline V lookup: CDR1 LNHDA, CDR2 SQIVND (reference sequence). Trimming took 6 bases from V and 3 from J; bases not matched to a gene: 5. This CDR3 has 15 amino acids. The CDR3 bases are TGTGCCAGTAGAGCGGACAGGGGGTCCAATCAGCCCCAGCATTTT. Its protein is CASRADRGSNQPQHF.

DNA for the CDR3: TGTGCCAGCAGCCAAGCGGGAAAGGCCAAAAACATTCAGTACTTC. As protein: CASSQAGKAKNIQYF. This chain joins TRBV3-1 (or the pseudogene TRBV3-2) and TRBJ2-4; D possibly corresponds to TRBD2 (5 bases). Germline CDR1 LGHDT, CDR2 YNNKEL (reference sequence). Trimming left V 1 base short and J 1 base short, with 8 bases between. The CDR3 loop spans 15 amino acids.

The CDR3 DNA reads TGTGCCAGCAGCGGAGGACTAGCTCACGAGCAGTACTTC. It codes for CASSGGLAHEQYF. The chain joins TRBV7-8 to TRBJ2-7, with 8 bases fitting TRBD2. Looked up from germline, CDR1 is SGHVS and CDR2 is FQNEAQ. The junction had 5 bases not matched to a gene; V was cut back by 5 bases and J by 5 bases. The CDR3 covers 13 residues.

The CDR3: CASSSGLAGGRSYNEQFF. The CDR3 DNA is TGTGCCAGTAGTTCCGGGCTAGCGGGGGGCCGCTCCTACAATGAGCAGTTCTTC. J is TRBJ2-1 and V is TRBV19; 11 bases match TRBD2. After removal of 5 bases from V and 0 bases from J, the junction contained 9 bases not matched to a gene. This CDR3 contains 18 residues. CDR1 and CDR2 from the germline V gene are LNHDA and SQIVND (reference sequence).

The chain carries TRBV27 and TRBJ1-1; D is perhaps TRBD1 (6 bases). The CDR3 length is 13 residues. Trimming took off 3 bases at V and 3 bases at J, with 8 bases between the two ends. CDR1 and CDR2 (germline): MNHEY, SMNVEV (reference sequence). CDR3 residues: CASSFGQYTEAFF. The CDR3 DNA is TGTGCCAGCAGTTTCGGACAGTACACTGAAGCTTTCTTT.

This rearrangement joins TRBV30 to TRBJ1-2, with 9 bases lining up with TRBD1. Germline lookup yields CDR1 GTSNPN and CDR2 SVGIG (reference sequence). The CDR3 extends over 14 amino acids. V gave up 5 bases and J gave up 4 bases; unmatched junction bases: 8. CDR3 nucleotides: TGTGCCTGGGTCCGGGACAGGGAGTCCTATGGCTACACCTTC. Its translation is CAWVRDRESYGYTF.

The gene calls are TRBV29-1 and TRBJ1-2; D gene uncertain. Germline-derived CDR1 and CDR2 are SQVTM and ANQGSEA. CDR3 length equals 13 residues. Trimming took off 4 bases at V and 5 bases at J, with 14 bases between the two ends. CDR3 residues: CSVGLGGKYGYTF. Written as DNA, the CDR3 is TGCAGCGTTGGATTAGGAGGGAAGTATGGCTACACCTTC.